This is a list of T cell receptor beta chains from one sample in a study of response to subunit inactivated influenza vaccine. TCRdb re-derived calls from the RT-PCR reads in MiXCR, one entry per CDR3 protein. The table records roughly 790,000 distinct CDR3 sequences, 21% of them present only once. The material was PBMCs from blood, obtained less than 6 days after vaccination. These receptors all stem from a middle-aged man who received an inactivated influenza vaccine. Each CDR3 is given with its conserved first and last residue. Each record gives: V gene, J gene, CDR3 protein.

V gene: TRBV12-3/TRBV12-4
J gene: TRBJ1-1
CDR3 protein: CASATSFPDTSWGRSTEAFF

V gene: TRBV29-1
J gene: TRBJ2-7
CDR3 protein: CSVGRGTYEQYF

V gene: TRBV5-1
J gene: TRBJ2-4
CDR3 protein: CASSPTRDSTKNIQYF

V gene: TRBV5-1
J gene: TRBJ2-3
CDR3 protein: CASSTGSGQGTDTQYF

V gene: TRBV4-2
J gene: TRBJ2-7
CDR3 protein: CASSVGGLTSGSYEQYF

V gene: TRBV12-3/TRBV12-4
J gene: TRBJ2-6
CDR3 protein: CASTVTGSGANVLTF

V gene: TRBV9
J gene: TRBJ2-6
CDR3 protein: CASSVGASGVFGANVLTF

V gene: TRBV5-5
J gene: TRBJ2-2
CDR3 protein: CASNPLGRGATGELFF

V gene: TRBV29-1
J gene: TRBJ2-7
CDR3 protein: CSVAEGTSGRGYEQYF

V gene: TRBV18
J gene: TRBJ1-4
CDR3 protein: CASSPGHGGEKLFF

V gene: TRBV28
J gene: TRBJ2-2
CDR3 protein: CASSFTTPANTGELFF

V gene: TRBV11-2
J gene: TRBJ2-7
CDR3 protein: CASSLTFQQYF

V gene: TRBV29-1
J gene: TRBJ2-2
CDR3 protein: CSVSPRLEGELFF

V gene: TRBV20-1
J gene: TRBJ1-4
CDR3 protein: CSAHIPIATNEKLFF

V gene: TRBV5-5
J gene: TRBJ2-4
CDR3 protein: CASSGGRILAKNIQYF

V gene: TRBV20-1
J gene: TRBJ1-5
CDR3 protein: CSASTAGDFNQPQHF

V gene: TRBV9
J gene: TRBJ2-5
CDR3 protein: CASSPQGWQETQYF

V gene: TRBV9
J gene: TRBJ2-1
CDR3 protein: CASSLNLADYNEQFF

V gene: TRBV10-3
J gene: TRBJ1-3
CDR3 protein: CAISETWVSTGGGNTIYF

V gene: TRBV5-1
J gene: TRBJ2-5
CDR3 protein: CASSLSGGVQETQYF

V gene: TRBV12-3/TRBV12-4
J gene: TRBJ2-3
CDR3 protein: CASGTSGAVDTQYF

V gene: TRBV6-2/TRBV6-3
J gene: TRBJ2-7
CDR3 protein: CASSYARGGSYEQYF

V gene: TRBV28
J gene: TRBJ2-7
CDR3 protein: CASSDNRPSYEQYF

V gene: TRBV18
J gene: TRBJ2-5
CDR3 protein: CASSPLGLQETQYF

V gene: TRBV28
J gene: TRBJ2-1
CDR3 protein: CASSLWTGRTHNEQFF

V gene: TRBV29-1
J gene: TRBJ2-3
CDR3 protein: CSVARSGGHTDTQYF

V gene: TRBV20-1
J gene: TRBJ2-7
CDR3 protein: CSARLRSIPSGRVTYEQYF

V gene: TRBV7-8
J gene: TRBJ1-4
CDR3 protein: CASSLTPDRGGEKLFF

V gene: TRBV12-3/TRBV12-4
J gene: TRBJ2-7
CDR3 protein: CASRMGEGFTYEQYF

V gene: TRBV10-2
J gene: TRBJ2-7
CDR3 protein: CASSEFSWGIHF

V gene: TRBV5-1
J gene: TRBJ2-3
CDR3 protein: CASSPLGGGTDTQYF

V gene: TRBV5-1
J gene: TRBJ1-5
CDR3 protein: CASSLYGPAGDQPQHF

V gene: TRBV15
J gene: TRBJ2-2
CDR3 protein: CATSRAPPQGYTGELFF

V gene: TRBV20-1
J gene: TRBJ1-1
CDR3 protein: CSADPVYTEAFF

V gene: TRBV12-3/TRBV12-4
J gene: TRBJ2-7
CDR3 protein: CASSFRSGSAYEQYF

V gene: TRBV20-1
J gene: TRBJ2-7
CDR3 protein: CSARAFRARSYEQYF

V gene: TRBV20-1
J gene: TRBJ2-7
CDR3 protein: CSARESGRGYEQYF

V gene: TRBV20-1
J gene: TRBJ2-1
CDR3 protein: CSAKPLAGFYNEQFF

V gene: TRBV5-1
J gene: TRBJ2-1
CDR3 protein: CASRTGQNEQFF

V gene: TRBV15
J gene: TRBJ2-2
CDR3 protein: CATGGGDTGELFF

V gene: TRBV27
J gene: TRBJ2-1
CDR3 protein: CASSLWGGGGYNEQFF

V gene: TRBV20-1
J gene: TRBJ2-2
CDR3 protein: CSAGRRNTGELFF

V gene: TRBV27
J gene: TRBJ1-1
CDR3 protein: CASRAGFGDTEAFF

V gene: TRBV24-1
J gene: TRBJ1-2
CDR3 protein: CATSLDGTGDGYTF

V gene: TRBV20-1
J gene: TRBJ2-7
CDR3 protein: CSAKMTGYNYEQYF

V gene: TRBV12-3/TRBV12-4
J gene: TRBJ2-7
CDR3 protein: CASSHGTNEQYF

V gene: TRBV20-1
J gene: TRBJ2-7
CDR3 protein: CSARDRGVFSYEQYF

V gene: TRBV6-1
J gene: TRBJ1-6
CDR3 protein: CASSARDRVTYSENSPLHF

V gene: TRBV4-3
J gene: TRBJ2-2
CDR3 protein: CASSQGGGAFYGELFF

V gene: TRBV12-3/TRBV12-4
J gene: TRBJ1-1
CDR3 protein: CASSFSGMNTEAFF

V gene: TRBV20-1
J gene: TRBJ2-1
CDR3 protein: CSAKPGQSSYNEQFF

V gene: TRBV20-1
J gene: TRBJ2-3
CDR3 protein: CSASGSAGTTDTQYF

V gene: TRBV20-1
J gene: TRBJ2-7
CDR3 protein: CSVWDYPYEQYF